These 26 T cell receptor beta chains came from one sample sequenced in a study of untreated major depressive disorder (dated by TCRdb to about 2018). The research as a whole found: In CD4+ T cells, sequencing confirmed that depressed patients used TRBV05-01 (Vbeta 5.1) more than controls did, with a one-tailed test giving p = 0.040.

No cognate antigen is known for these TCRs. The receptor library was made with the immunoSEQ multiplex PCR assay. The immuneACCESS repertoire file appears here via TCRdb, limited to in-frame rearrangements. These files lack a portion of the clones; in checked studies, under half of the deficit traces to unresolved V genes, and the cause of the others is not known. This sample gives approximately 12,000 clones in total; just over 90% of them show up just once. The biggest ten clones account for 1.5% to 2% of the sample. Sequencing was carried out using CD4+ T cells from PBMCs. These receptors were taken from a woman aged 25-40 years with major depressive disorder.

The gene calls are TRBV5-1 and TRBJ1-1; 10 bases map to TRBD1. After removal of 4 bases from V and 3 bases from J, the junction contained 6 bases not matched to a gene. Looked up from germline, CDR1 is SGHRS and CDR2 is YFSETQ. This CDR3 is built from 15 residues. In nucleotides, the CDR3 is TGCGCCAGCAGCGTGGGGACAGGGGAGGACACTGAAGCTTTCTTT. This codes for CASSVGTGEDTEAFF. Complete variable domain (other parts from reference TRBV5-1 and TRBJ1-1): KAGVTQTPRYLIKTRGQQVTLSCSPISGHRSVSWYQQTPGQGLQFLFEYFSETQRNKGNFPGRFSGRQFSNSRSEMNVSTLELGDSALYLCASSVGTGEDTEAFFGQGTRLTVV.

The V and J genes are TRBV11-2 and TRBJ2-1; D uncertain. CDR3 length: 15 amino acids. CDR1 is SGHAT, CDR2 FQNNGV, per germline. V lost 0 bases to trimming and J lost 2 bases, with 8 bases between them. The CDR3, as DNA: TGTGCCAGCAGCTTAGACAATGGACCCTACAATGAGCAGTTCTTC. Protein sequence: CASSLDNGPYNEQFF.

J is TRBJ2-7 and V is TRBV30; 7 bases line up with TRBD1. The germline gives CDR1 GTSNPN, CDR2 SVGIG (reference sequence). CDR3 length: 14 residues. V lost 7 bases to trimming and J lost 2 bases; unmatched junction nucleotides: 11. CDR3 sequence reads: CASDRVRGAYEQYF. The DNA for the CDR3 is TGTGCCTCAGACAGGGTTAGGGGTGCCTACGAGCAGTACTTC.

The CDR3 reads CATSRDGFKGSEAFF. The CDR3, as DNA: TGTGCCACCAGCAGAGATGGTTTTAAGGGGTCAGAAGCTTTCTTT. The chain recombines TRBV15 with TRBJ1-1; D is perhaps TRBD1 (5 bases). Germline V gives CDR1 LNHNV, CDR2 YYDKDF (reference sequence). The CDR3 is 15 amino acids. V was cut by 0 bases and J by 8 bases, with 16 bases left in between.

The chain uses TRBV5-6 and TRBJ2-5; D ambiguous. This CDR3 is built from 12 residues. V shed 0 bases and J shed 10 bases, with 10 bases lying between them. The germline gives CDR1 SGHDT, CDR2 YYEEEE. CDR3 bases: TGTGCCAGCAGCTTGGGGGATTGGGACCAGTACTTC. Protein sequence: CASSLGDWDQYF.

Written as DNA, the CDR3 is TGTGCCAGCTCAGGGTGGAGCAATCAGCCCCAGCATTTT. Translated, it gives CASSGWSNQPQHF. This rearrangement joins TRBV18 to TRBJ1-5; D gene ambiguous. Looked up from germline, CDR1 is KGHSH and CDR2 is LQKENI. Deletions cut 5 bases from V and 1 base from J, with 6 bases between. This CDR3 spans 13 amino acids.

The chain recombines TRBV6-5 with TRBJ2-1; maybe TRBD1 (6 bases). The CDR3 spans 14 residues. Germline values: CDR1 MNHEY, CDR2 SVGAGI. V was trimmed by 6 bases and J by 8 bases, leaving 17 bases between them. The CDR3 DNA reads TGTGCCAGCAGGCGGACAGCAAAGGGGTATGAGCAGTTCTTC. This translates into CASRRTAKGYEQFF.

DNA for the CDR3: TGTGCCAGCAGTTACGACCGTAAGAACACTGAAGCTTTCTTT. Its translation is CASSYDRKNTEAFF. V usage is TRBV6-5 and J usage is TRBJ1-1; D call uncertain. This CDR3 is 14 amino acids long. Germline V CDR1 and CDR2: MNHEY, SVGAGI. Trimming left V 2 bases short and J 1 base short, with 8 bases between.

V usage is TRBV9 and J usage is TRBJ1-2, with TRBD1 matching 8 bases. With 3 bases clipped from V and 0 bases from J, the junction kept 4 bases outside the gene matches. The CDR3 sequence is 15 residues long. Germline loops: CDR1 SGDLS, CDR2 YYNGEE. The chain's CDR3 is CASSARTGTNYGYTF. The CDR3 DNA reads TGTGCCAGCAGCGCGAGGACAGGGACTAACTATGGCTACACCTTC.

The V and J genes are TRBV5-6 and TRBJ2-7; D uncertain. Looked up from germline, CDR1 is SGHDT and CDR2 is YYEEEE. This CDR3 is 11 amino acids long. The V and J ends lost 3 bases and 6 bases respectively, with 7 bases between them. CDR3: CASSSLIEQYF. The CDR3 DNA reads TGTGCCAGCAGCTCCTTGATCGAGCAGTACTTC.

The V and J genes are TRBV4-1 and TRBJ2-2, with D perhaps matching TRBD1 (7 bases). Per the germline V gene, CDR1 is MGHRA and CDR2 is YSYEKL. The CDR3 consists of 15 residues. The V and J ends lost 1 base and 3 bases respectively, with 9 bases between them. The CDR3 sequence: CASSQGRGDTGELFF. The DNA for the CDR3 is TGCGCCAGCAGCCAAGGCAGGGGGGACACCGGGGAGCTGTTTTTT.

The J gene is TRBJ2-7, the V gene TRBV11-3; D is ambiguous. The CDR3 covers 13 residues. Trimming stripped 0 bases from V and 6 bases from J, with 9 bases between. Germline V CDR1 and CDR2: SGHNT, YENEEA. CDR3 DNA sequence: TGTGCCAGCAGCTTAGATTATCTCTCCGAGCAGTACTTC. Protein sequence: CASSLDYLSEQYF.

V and J are TRBV30 and TRBJ1-1; unclear D gene. The CDR3 sequence is 12 residues long. V gave up 2 bases and J gave up 8 bases, with 12 bases separating them. Germline V lookup: CDR1 GTSNPN, CDR2 SVGIG (reference sequence). The CDR3 DNA reads TGTGCCTGGAGTATGACGCGGGGAGAAGCTTTCTTT. Amino acid sequence: CAWSMTRGEAFF.

The CDR3 region has the DNA TGCAGCGTTGAAACCCCCACAGGGGATGGAGCTTTCTTT. Protein sequence: CSVETPTGDGAFF. The chain links TRBV29-1 to TRBJ1-1; 7 bases map to TRBD1. The CDR3 is made up of 13 amino acids. The junction had 10 bases not matched to a gene; V was cut back by 2 bases and J by 10 bases. Per the germline V gene, CDR1 is SQVTM and CDR2 is ANQGSEA. Drawing the rest from reference TRBV29-1 and TRBJ1-1, the complete variable domain is SAVISQKPSRDICQRGTSLTIQCQVDSQVTMMFWYRQQPGQSLTLIATANQGSEATYESGFVIDKFPISRPNLTFSTLTVSNMSPEDSSIYLCSVETPTGDGAFFGQGTRLTVV.

This clone has more than one count but fewer than ten. The chain employs TRBV19 and TRBJ1-2; possibly TRBD1 for D (6 bases). Germline CDR1 and CDR2: LNHDA and SQIVND (reference sequence). Trimming removed 9 bases from V and 3 bases from J, with 11 bases in between. This CDR3 has 12 amino acids. The CDR3 loop is CASRDTDYGYTF. Here the CDR3 DNA reads TGTGCCAGCCGGGACACCGACTATGGCTACACCTTC.

This chain connects TRBV27 to TRBJ2-7; 7 nucleotides match TRBD1. The CDR3 is 14 amino acids. The J segment lost 7 bases and the V segment lost 7 bases, leaving 13 bases of the junction unmatched. Germline V gene lookup returns CDR1 MNHEY and CDR2 SMNVEV (reference sequence). The DNA for the CDR3 is TGTGCCAGCAAGCAAAGACAGGGATCTGATGAGCAGTACTTC. It is translated as CASKQRQGSDEQYF.

The J gene is TRBJ1-2, the V gene TRBV27; 7 bases line up with TRBD1. This CDR3 has 13 amino acids. J was trimmed by 3 bases and V by 6 bases; bases with no gene match: 4. Germline CDR1 reads MNHEY; CDR2 reads SMNVEV (reference sequence). CDR3 region: CASRSQGDYGYTF. For the CDR3, the DNA is TGTGCCAGCAGATCGCAGGGGGACTATGGCTACACCTTC.

The chain links TRBV7-2 to TRBJ2-3; either TRBD1 or TRBD2 may supply D (5 bases each). The CDR3 length is 16 residues. The V and J ends lost 5 bases and 6 bases respectively, with 21 bases between them. Looked up from germline, CDR1 is SGHTA and CDR2 is FQGNSA. The CDR3 loop is CASSPRDHRSTDTQYF. The CDR3 nucleotides read TGTGCCAGCAGCCCCCGGGACCATAGGTCGACTGATACGCAGTATTTT.

The rearrangement joins TRBV4-1 to TRBJ2-3, with 9 bases matching TRBD1. The V gene end was trimmed by 2 bases and the J gene end by 0 bases; junction bases not matched to a gene: 3. The CDR3 loop spans 16 amino acids. In germline, CDR1 is MGHRA, CDR2 YSYEKL. The CDR3 bases are TGCGCCAGCAGCCAACACAGGGGGCGCAGCACAGATACGCAGTATTTT. It specifies CASSQHRGRSTDTQYF.

The genes are TRBV5-1 and TRBJ2-7; D is possibly TRBD1 (6 bases). Germline V gives CDR1 SGHRS, CDR2 YFSETQ. The CDR3 covers 12 residues. With 5 bases removed from V and 7 bases from J, the gap between germline ends came to 13 bases. The CDR3 coding sequence is TGCGCCAGCAGGGACAGATTTGAGGAGCAGTACTTC. Its protein is CASRDRFEEQYF.

The rearrangement links TRBV7-2 to TRBJ2-1; a possible D gene is TRBD2 (5 bases). V was pared by 1 base and J by 2 bases, with 9 bases between. CDR3 length equals 15 residues. Germline loops: CDR1 SGHTA, CDR2 FQGNSA. DNA of the CDR3: TGTGCCAGCAGCTTAGTGGTGGGAGCCTACAATGAGCAGTTCTTC. It yields the protein CASSLVVGAYNEQFF. Using reference TRBV7-2 and TRBJ2-1 for the parts outside the CDR3, the full variable domain is GAGVSQSPSNKVTEKGKDVELRCDPISGHTALYWYRQSLGQGLEFLIYFQGNSAPDKSGLPSDRFSAERTGGSVSTLTIQRTQQEDSAVYLCASSLVVGAYNEQFFGPGTRLTVL.

The chain joins TRBV6-5 to TRBJ2-2; 10 bases line up with TRBD1. The CDR3 consists of 16 residues. Trimming at V came to 4 bases and at J to 6 bases, leaving 8 bases not matched to a gene. Germline CDR1 reads MNHEY; CDR2 reads SVGAGI. The CDR3 is CASSSRTGGPAGELFF. As DNA, the CDR3 is TGTGCCAGCAGTTCTAGGACAGGGGGTCCCGCCGGGGAGCTGTTTTTT.

The chain joins TRBV30 to TRBJ1-1, with D unresolved. The germline V and J ends were trimmed by 0 bases and 3 bases, with 8 bases remaining between them. The length of the CDR3 is 13 residues. Germline CDR1 and CDR2: GTSNPN and SVGIG (reference sequence). CDR3 nucleotides: TGTGCCTGGAGTGTAACCGGGGACACTGAAGCTTTCTTT. It specifies CAWSVTGDTEAFF.

The V gene is TRBV4-1, the J gene TRBJ2-3, with D perhaps matching TRBD2 (5 bases). The germline gives CDR1 MGHRA, CDR2 YSYEKL. V gave up 1 base and J gave up 6 bases, with 11 bases separating them. The CDR3 has 14 amino acids. CDR3 nucleotide sequence: TGCGCCAGCAGCCAAGGGGCGCGGGCGGATACGCAGTATTTT. Translating gives CASSQGARADTQYF.

This chain connects TRBV20-1 to TRBJ2-1; D ambiguous. CDR3 length equals 11 residues. V lost 8 bases and J lost 11, with 16 bases in between. Germline CDR1 and CDR2: DFQATT and SNEGSKA (reference sequence). The CDR3 region is CSSFTKEQQFF. For the CDR3, the DNA is TGCAGTAGCTTCACAAAGGAGCAGCAGTTCTTC.

This clone came up a few times. The chain uses TRBV2 and TRBJ1-5; D perhaps matches TRBD1 (6 bases). The germline V gene encodes CDR1 SNHLY and CDR2 FYNNEI. The CDR3 is made up of 17 amino acids. V lost 5 bases to trimming and J lost 0 bases, with 17 bases between them. Here the CDR3 DNA reads TGTGCCAGCAGTCATACCGGGACACTGGATAGCAATCAGCCCCAGCATTTT. Translation gives CASSHTGTLDSNQPQHF.